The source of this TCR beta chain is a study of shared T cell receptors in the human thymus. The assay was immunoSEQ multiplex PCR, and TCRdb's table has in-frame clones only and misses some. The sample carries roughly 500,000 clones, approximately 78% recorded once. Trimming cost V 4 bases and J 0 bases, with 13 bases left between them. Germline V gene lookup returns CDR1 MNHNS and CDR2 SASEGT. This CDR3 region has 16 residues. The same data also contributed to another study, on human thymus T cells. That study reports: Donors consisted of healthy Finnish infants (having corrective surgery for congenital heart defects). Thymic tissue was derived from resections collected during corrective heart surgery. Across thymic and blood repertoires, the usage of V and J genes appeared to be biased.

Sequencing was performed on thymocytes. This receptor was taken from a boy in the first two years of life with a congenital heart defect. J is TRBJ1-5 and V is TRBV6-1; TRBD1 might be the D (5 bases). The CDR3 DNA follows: TGTGCCAGCAGTGGTTTCAAGGGGCATAGCAATCAGCCCCAGCATTTT. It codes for CASSGFKGHSNQPQHF.